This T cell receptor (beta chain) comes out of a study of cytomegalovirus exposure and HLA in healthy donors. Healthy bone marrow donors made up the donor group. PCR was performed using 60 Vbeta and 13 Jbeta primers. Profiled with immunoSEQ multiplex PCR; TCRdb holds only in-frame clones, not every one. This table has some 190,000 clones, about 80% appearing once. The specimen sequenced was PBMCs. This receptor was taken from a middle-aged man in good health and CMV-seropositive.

CDR3 region: CTSSQGTSGEQPSTDTQYF. The CDR3 DNA reads as TGCACCAGCAGCCAAGGGACTAGCGGGGAGCAGCCTAGCACAGATACGCAGTATTTT. The genes are TRBV1 and TRBJ2-3; the table calls TRBD2, which could not be checked here. TRBV1 is reported as a pseudogene. The CDR3 has 19 amino acids.